The rows below give T cell receptor beta chains drawn from one sample of a study of blood T cell repertoires in COVID-19. The method was immunoSEQ multiplex PCR; TCRdb's version includes in-frame clones alone and lacks a portion of them. The sample has about 200,000 clones, around 82% seen once. Sequenced sample: PBMCs or T cells enriched from blood (not recorded which). The receptors were sampled from a middle-aged woman with acute COVID-19. The CDR3 runs from the conserved cysteine through the conserved F or W. Each record gives: clone size, V gene, CDR3 length, J gene, D gene, CDR3 DNA, CDR3 protein. A D gene is named only where the DNA matches it firmly. Where a row states a size, it is once, few, many or the class of an expanded clone; other rows omit it.

>.|TRBV27|16|TRBJ2-5|TRBD2
TGTGCCAGCAGGGGCGGGGGGCACCCCTTTGGGGAGACCCAGTACTTC
CASRGGGHPFGETQYF
>.|TRBV7-9|15|TRBJ2-7|.
TGTGCCAGCAGCTTAGCTTGGGCAGGGTCCTACGAGCAGTACTTC
CASSLAWAGSYEQYF
>once|TRBV10-3|15|TRBJ1-2|.
TGTGCCATCAGTGAGACCCGGGAATCGGGCTATGGCTACACCTTC
CAISETRESGYGYTF
>.|TRBV19|16|TRBJ2-1|TRBD1
TGTGCCAGTAGTGGCCTTCGGACAGGGGGCCGGGGTGAGCAGTTCTTC
CASSGLRTGGRGEQFF
>.|TRBV28|18|TRBJ1-5|.
TGTGCCAGCAGTTTCGACCGCACTATTTCAGGGATAAGGCAGCCCCAGCATTTT
CASSFDRTISGIRQPQHF
>few|TRBV28|17|TRBJ1-1|TRBD1
TGTGCCAGCAGTTTACTAGGACAGGGGGCGGTGAACACTGAAGCTTTCTTT
CASSLLGQGAVNTEAFF
>.|TRBV30|14|TRBJ2-4|.
TGTGCCTGGAGTCCCAGAATAGCCAAAAACATTCAGTACTTC
CAWSPRIAKNIQYF
>.|TRBV2|13|TRBJ1-2|.
TGTGCCAGCAGCTCAGGGGACCACTATGGCTACACCTTC
CASSSGDHYGYTF
>.|TRBV9|15|TRBJ2-2|TRBD2
TGTGCCAGCAGCGTCTTTGCGGGAGGGCCCGGGGAGCTGTTTTTT
CASSVFAGGPGELFF
>.|TRBV5-1|14|TRBJ1-5|.
TGCGCCAGCAGCTTGGATGGGGGCCATCAGCCCCAGCATTTT
CASSLDGGHQPQHF
>.|TRBV7-9|18|TRBJ2-2|TRBD2
TGTGCCAGCAGCTTAGAGGGACTAGCGGGAGTGTACACCGGGGAGCTGTTTTTT
CASSLEGLAGVYTGELFF
>.|TRBV7-9|16|TRBJ2-3|TRBD2
TGTGCCAGCAGCTTAGCTCTCGGGAGGGGCACAGATACGCAGTATTTT
CASSLALGRGTDTQYF
>few|TRBV29-1|12|TRBJ1-2|TRBD1
TGCAGCGCCCTGGGACAGGTCCTCGGCTACACCTTC
CSALGQVLGYTF
>.|TRBV5-4|14|TRBJ1-5|.
TGTGCCAGCAGCTTGGCAGTGAGCAATCAGCCCCAGCATTTT
CASSLAVSNQPQHF
>.|TRBV28|15|TRBJ1-2|TRBD1
TGTGCCAGCACCCCGGACAGGCCGGAGTACTATGGCTACACCTTC
CASTPDRPEYYGYTF
>few|TRBV5-6|17|TRBJ2-5|.
TGTGCCAGCAACTTATTAGGAGGGCAGGGAATGTTGGAGACCCAGTACTTC
CASNLLGGQGMLETQYF
>.|TRBV6-1|15|TRBJ1-5|.
TGTGCCAGCAGTGAAGCGGGGGGATTCAATCAGCCCCAGCATTTT
CASSEAGGFNQPQHF
>.|TRBV2|15|TRBJ2-1|TRBD2
TGTGCCAGCAGGACTAGCGGGGGGGCCTGGGATGAGCAGTTCTTC
CASRTSGGAWDEQFF
>.|TRBV29-1|12|TRBJ1-2|.
TGCAGCGCCGATACGGGGGATGGTGGCTACACCTTC
CSADTGDGGYTF
>.|TRBV9|14|TRBJ2-3|.
TGTGCCAGCAGCGTAGAGCCCGCGAGAGATACGCAGTATTTT
CASSVEPARDTQYF
>.|TRBV11-3|14|TRBJ2-3|TRBD2
TGTGCCTCTAGCGGGGGGAACCTAAGGGATACGCAGTATTTT
CASSGGNLRDTQYF
>.|TRBV28|17|TRBJ1-2|.
TGTGCCGGCTCAAATACAGGGCGTACGCCTCGTAACTATGGCTACACCTTC
CAGSNTGRTPRNYGYTF
>.|TRBV11-3|15|TRBJ2-1|.
TGTGCCAGCAGCTTAGACCAAAAATCCTACAATGAGCAGTTCTTC
CASSLDQKSYNEQFF
>.|TRBV19|14|TRBJ2-7|TRBD2
TGTGCCAGTAGCGTCGGGGGGGGGCCCTACGAGCAGTACTTC
CASSVGGGPYEQYF
>.|TRBV10-3|15|TRBJ1-5|.
TGTGCCATCAGCGGAGAAGGACAGTCCAATCAGCCCCAGCATTTT
CAISGEGQSNQPQHF
>.|TRBV18|15|TRBJ2-1|.
TGTGCCAGCTCACCTTCCGGACAAGCCTACAATGAGCAGTTCTTC
CASSPSGQAYNEQFF
>.|TRBV6-6|14|TRBJ2-5|.
TGTGCCAGCAGTTACGATTTTGGAGGGGAGACCCAGTACTTC
CASSYDFGGETQYF
>few|TRBV4-1|16|TRBJ2-6|.
TGCGCCAGCAGCCAAGAAACAGTCTCTGGGGCCAACGTCCTGACTTTC
CASSQETVSGANVLTF
>once|TRBV5-1|15|TRBJ1-1|.
TGCGCCAGCAGCTTTTGGGGCCAGCTGGGCACTGAAGCTTTCTTT
CASSFWGQLGTEAFF
>.|TRBV27|16|TRBJ1-2|TRBD1
TGTGCCAGCAGTTCCCGACAGGGACGACTTAACTATGGCTACACCTTC
CASSSRQGRLNYGYTF
>once|TRBV6-5|14|TRBJ2-3|TRBD1
TGTGCCAGCACCGAGGGTCAGGGGGCAGATACGCAGTATTTT
CASTEGQGADTQYF
>.|TRBV14|14|TRBJ1-2|TRBD1
TGTGCCAGCAGCCCGACAGGGATTAGGTATGGCTACACCTTC
CASSPTGIRYGYTF
>.|TRBV12-3/TRBV12-4|13|TRBJ2-5|.
TGTGCCAGCAGTTTTAGGGGGTCAGAGACCCAGTACTTC
CASSFRGSETQYF
>.|TRBV14|16|TRBJ2-7|TRBD2
TGTGCCAGCAGCCAAGAAATGACTAGCCGGCGTGGCGAGCAGTACTTC
CASSQEMTSRRGEQYF
>.|TRBV6-5|15|TRBJ2-3|TRBD2
TGTGCCAGCAGGGTAGTCGCGGGGGGGCCGGATACGCAGTATTTT
CASRVVAGGPDTQYF
>.|TRBV5-8|16|TRBJ2-1|.
TGTGCCAGCCATTTTCCGGGACACCTCTCCTACAATGAGCAGTTCTTC
CASHFPGHLSYNEQFF
>.|TRBV30|14|TRBJ1-5|.
TGTGCCTGGAGTCCCCTCGACGGGAATCAGCCCCAGCATTTT
CAWSPLDGNQPQHF
>.|TRBV28|20|TRBJ2-1|TRBD2
TGTGCCAGCAGGTACCGGGCGGTGCGGACTAGCGGGAGGGCCTCCAATGAGCAGTTCTTC
CASRYRAVRTSGRASNEQFF
>.|TRBV19|15|TRBJ2-1|TRBD2
TGTGCCAGTAGTATAGGCGGCGGGAGAGGCAATGAGCAGTTCTTC
CASSIGGGRGNEQFF
>.|TRBV4-2|13|TRBJ1-6|TRBD1
TGTGCCAGCAGCCAGGACAGGGGGTCACCCCTCCACTTT
CASSQDRGSPLHF
>.|TRBV7-8|16|TRBJ1-2|.
TGTGCCAGCAGCTTGCTCGTGCGGGGGGCGAGATATGGCTACACCTTC
CASSLLVRGARYGYTF
>.|TRBV19|17|TRBJ1-5|TRBD1
TGTGCCAGTAGTATAGACCGGCCTGACAGGGGCAATCAGCCCCAGCATTTT
CASSIDRPDRGNQPQHF
>.|TRBV6-5|13|TRBJ1-2|TRBD1
TGTGCCAGCAGAACCGACAGGGACCGAGGCTACACCTTC
CASRTDRDRGYTF
>.|TRBV10-1|14|TRBJ2-7|.
TGCGCCAGCAGCGAGGGGACTGGGCTCCACGAGCAGTACTTC
CASSEGTGLHEQYF
>.|TRBV7-3|13|TRBJ2-1|.
TGTGCCAGCTCCCCGGGTTCCTACAATGAGCAGTTCTTC
CASSPGSYNEQFF
>.|TRBV6-1|14|TRBJ1-3|.
TGTGCCAGCAGTGATCCGACTGCTGGAAACACCATATATTTT
CASSDPTAGNTIYF
>.|TRBV9|16|TRBJ2-3|.
TGTGCCAGCAGCGTAGATGGGGCGGATAGCACAGATACGCAGTATTTT
CASSVDGADSTDTQYF
>.|TRBV7-3|14|TRBJ2-7|.
TGTGCCAGCAGCTTGAACCCAGGGTATTACGAGCAGTACTTC
CASSLNPGYYEQYF
>.|TRBV5-4|15|TRBJ1-5|TRBD1
TGTGCCAGCAGCTACGGACAGGGGAGCAATCAGCCCCAGCATTTT
CASSYGQGSNQPQHF
>.|TRBV19|15|TRBJ1-6|TRBD1
TGTGCCAGTACCTTCGCGACAGGGCTGGGATCACCCCTCCACTTT
CASTFATGLGSPLHF
>few|TRBV6-5|13|TRBJ1-4|.
TGTGCCAGCAGCCTAGGAGGAGGTGAAAAACTGTTTTTT
CASSLGGGEKLFF
>.|TRBV5-1|14|TRBJ1-5|TRBD1
TGCGCCAGCAGCTTGGGACAGGGTGATCAGCCCCAGCATTTT
CASSLGQGDQPQHF
>.|TRBV19|14|TRBJ2-5|TRBD1
TGTGCCAGTAGACCTAGGGACAGGGGGGAGACCCAGTACTTC
CASRPRDRGETQYF
>.|TRBV10-3|18|TRBJ2-3|TRBD2
TGTGCCATCAGTGAGTCGAAAGGACTAGCGGGGGGGGCAGATACGCAGTATTTT
CAISESKGLAGGADTQYF
>.|TRBV6-1|12|TRBJ1-1|.
TGTGCCAGCAGTGAACCCAGGGGTGAAGCTTTCTTT
CASSEPRGEAFF
>.|TRBV19|15|TRBJ1-1|.
TGTGCCAGTAGTATAGAGGCCACTCGGAGTGATGAAGCTTTCTTT
CASSIEATRSDEAFF
>few|TRBV11-2|13|TRBJ1-2|.
TGTGCCACAAGTGGGCAGGGGAGGGACGGCTACACCTTC
CATSGQGRDGYTF
>.|TRBV29-1|13|TRBJ2-5|TRBD2
TGCAGCGTTGAAAGCGGGAGTTGGGAGACCCAGTACTTC
CSVESGSWETQYF
>.|TRBV19|15|TRBJ1-1|TRBD1
TGTGCCAGTATCCGGGGGACAGGGGTTGGGACTGAAGCTTTCTTT
CASIRGTGVGTEAFF
>.|TRBV19|18|TRBJ1-5|TRBD1
TGTGCCAGTAGTAAATCCTGGCCGGGACAGGGGAGCAATCAGCCCCAGCATTTT
CASSKSWPGQGSNQPQHF